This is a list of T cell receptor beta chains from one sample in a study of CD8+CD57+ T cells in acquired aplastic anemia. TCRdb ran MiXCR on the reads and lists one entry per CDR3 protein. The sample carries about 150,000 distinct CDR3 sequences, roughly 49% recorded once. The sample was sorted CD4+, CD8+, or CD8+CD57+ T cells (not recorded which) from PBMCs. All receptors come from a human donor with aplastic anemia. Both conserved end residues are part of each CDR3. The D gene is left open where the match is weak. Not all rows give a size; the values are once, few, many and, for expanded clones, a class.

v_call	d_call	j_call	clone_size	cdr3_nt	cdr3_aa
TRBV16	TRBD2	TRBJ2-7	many	TGTGCCAGCACCCGCTCTAGCGGGGCCACCTACGAGCAGTACTTC	CASTRSSGATYEQYF
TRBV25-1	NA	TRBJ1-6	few	TGTGCCAGCAGTGAACCCAATTCACCCCTCCACTTT	CASSEPNSPLHF
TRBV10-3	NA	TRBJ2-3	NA	TGTGCCATCAGTGAGTCGGGCAGGGTCACAGATACGCAGTATTTT	CAISESGRVTDTQYF
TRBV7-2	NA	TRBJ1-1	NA	TGTGCCAGCAGCTTTGCCGGGGAAAGCGCTGAAGCTTTCTTT	CASSFAGESAEAFF
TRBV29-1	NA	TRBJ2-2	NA	TGCAGCACGTTAACAGGGCCCGGGGGGCTGTTTTTT	CSTLTGPGGLFF
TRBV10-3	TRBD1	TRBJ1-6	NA	TGTGCCATCAGGGGACAGAACTCACCCCTCCACTTT	CAIRGQNSPLHF
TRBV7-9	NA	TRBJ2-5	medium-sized	TGTGCCTCCCTGGGGGAGACCCAGTACTTC	CASLGETQYF
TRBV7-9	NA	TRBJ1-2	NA	TGTGCCAGCAGTGAAGGCCAGAACTATGGCTACACCTTC	CASSEGQNYGYTF
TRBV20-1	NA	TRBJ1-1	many	TGCAGTGCTAGAGATTCCGTTGGGGGGGAGCACACTGAAGCTTTCTTT	CSARDSVGGEHTEAFF
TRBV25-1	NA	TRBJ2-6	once	TGTGCCACCTCCTCGGAGCTCGGGGCCAACGTCCTGACTTTC	CATSSELGANVLTF
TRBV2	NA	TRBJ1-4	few	TGTGCCAGCAGGGAACGACGGGCAATGAAGGAAAAACTGTTTTTT	CASRERRAMKEKLFF
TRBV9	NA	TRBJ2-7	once	TGTGCCAGCAGCGTATCAACGAGCTCCTACGAGCAGTACTTC	CASSVSTSSYEQYF
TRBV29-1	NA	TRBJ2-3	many	TGCAGCGTTGTCACAGGGTCTACAGATACGCAGTATTTT	CSVVTGSTDTQYF
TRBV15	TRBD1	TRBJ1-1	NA	TGTGCCACCAGCAACGGACAGGGCTTAACTGAAGCTTTCTTT	CATSNGQGLTEAFF
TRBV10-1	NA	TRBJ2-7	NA	TGCGCCAGCGGACGCAATACCTACGAGCAGTACTTC	CASGRNTYEQYF
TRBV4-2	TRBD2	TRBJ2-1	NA	TGTGCCAGCAGCCAGACTAGCGGGAGTGCATCTACCTACAATGAGCAGTTCTTC	CASSQTSGSASTYNEQFF
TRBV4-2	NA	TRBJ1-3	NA	TGTGCCAGCGGGGGGGCCCAAGAGGGAAACACCATATATTTT	CASGGAQEGNTIYF
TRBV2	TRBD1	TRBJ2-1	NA	TGTGCCACCGACAGGGGAAGCTACAATGAGCAGTTCTTC	CATDRGSYNEQFF
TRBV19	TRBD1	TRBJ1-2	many	TGTGCCAGTAGTTGGGGACAGGGGTCTGGCTACACCTTC	CASSWGQGSGYTF
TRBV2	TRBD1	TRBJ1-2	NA	TGTGCCAGCAGTGAGCAGGGACAGGGCTATATCGCCTTC	CASSEQGQGYIAF
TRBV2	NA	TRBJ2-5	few	TGTGCCGTTCTATCGGGACAAGAGACCCAGTACTTC	CAVLSGQETQYF
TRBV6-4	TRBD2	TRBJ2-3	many	TGTGCCAGCAGCCCCGGGACTAGCGGGGCAGATACGCAGTATTTT	CASSPGTSGADTQYF
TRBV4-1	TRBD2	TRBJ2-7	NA	TGCGCCAGCAGCCAGGTGATCGGGGGCCTAGCGGGAGATGCCTACGAGCAGTACTTC	CASSQVIGGLAGDAYEQYF
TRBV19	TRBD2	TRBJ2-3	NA	TGTGCCAGTAGCATGGATGAAACTAGCGGGAGAATGGCAGATACGCAGTATTTT	CASSMDETSGRMADTQYF
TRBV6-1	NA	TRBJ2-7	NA	TGTGCCAGCAGACCCCGGGACACCTACTACGAGCAGTACTTC	CASRPRDTYYEQYF
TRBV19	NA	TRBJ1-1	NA	TGTGCCAGTAGTATAGGGGGAACTGAAGCTTCCTTT	CASSIGGTEASF
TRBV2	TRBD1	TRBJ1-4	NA	TGTGCCAGCAGTTTATTGGGTCAGGGGGGTGAAAAACTGTTTTTT	CASSLLGQGGEKLFF
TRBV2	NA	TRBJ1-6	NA	TGTGCCAGCAGGATGAGCAGCGAGAATTCACCCCTCCACTTT	CASRMSSENSPLHF
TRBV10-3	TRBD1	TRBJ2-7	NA	TGTGCCATCAGCGCGACAGGGGCCCACGAGCAGTACTTC	CAISATGAHEQYF
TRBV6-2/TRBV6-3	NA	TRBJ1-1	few	TGTGCCAGCAGTTCCACTTTTTACACTGAAGCTTTCTTT	CASSSTFYTEAFF
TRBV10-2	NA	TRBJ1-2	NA	TGCGCCAGCACCCTGGGACTCTCCTATGGCTACACCTTC	CASTLGLSYGYTF
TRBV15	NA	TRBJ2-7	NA	TGTGCCACCAGCGCGACGAGGCTCCTCGACGAGCAGTACTTC	CATSATRLLDEQYF
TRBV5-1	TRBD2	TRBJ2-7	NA	TGCGCCAGCAGGGATACTAGCGACTCCTACGAGCAGTACTTC	CASRDTSDSYEQYF
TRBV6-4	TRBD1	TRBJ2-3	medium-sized	TGTGCCAGCAGTGACCAAACAGGGGGCACAGATACGCAGTATTTT	CASSDQTGGTDTQYF
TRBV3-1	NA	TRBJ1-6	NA	TGTGCCAGCAGCCAAAGGGTTGAGGACAGCGTCTCACCCCTCCACTTT	CASSQRVEDSVSPLHF
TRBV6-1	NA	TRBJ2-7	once	TGTGCCAGCAGTGAAGCGCCGGAGGGGCCCGAGCAGTACTTC	CASSEAPEGPEQYF
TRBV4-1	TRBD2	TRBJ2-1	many	TGCGCCAGCAGCCAAACCTTCCTAGCGGGGGGGGACGATGAGCAGTTCTTC	CASSQTFLAGGDDEQFF
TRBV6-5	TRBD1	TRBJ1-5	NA	TGTGCCAGCAGTTACTCACAGGGGGCGAGTGGCAATCAGCCCCAGCATTTT	CASSYSQGASGNQPQHF
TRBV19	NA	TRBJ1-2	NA	TGTGCCAGTAGTATAGAAACGGGTAACTATGGCTACACCTTC	CASSIETGNYGYTF
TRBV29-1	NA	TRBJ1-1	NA	TGCAGCGCCGAACGGAACACCGAAGCTTTCTTT	CSAERNTEAFF
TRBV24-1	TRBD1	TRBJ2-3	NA	TGTGCCACCAGTGACCAAAGGACAGGGCCCCAGCAGTATTTT	CATSDQRTGPQQYF
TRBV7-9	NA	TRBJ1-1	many	TGTGCCAGCAGCTTATCAGAGGCCTCGAACACTGAAGCTTTCTTT	CASSLSEASNTEAFF
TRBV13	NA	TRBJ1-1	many	TGTGCCAGCAGCTTAGCCGATTTGAGTCGGTTACTCTTGAACACTGAAGCTTTCTTT	CASSLADLSRLLLNTEAFF
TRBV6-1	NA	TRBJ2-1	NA	TGTGCCAGCAGTCCCCCGTCCTACAATGAGCAGTTCTTC	CASSPPSYNEQFF
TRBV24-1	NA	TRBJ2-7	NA	TGTGCCACCGCAGGGACCTCCACCTACGAGCAGTACTTC	CATAGTSTYEQYF
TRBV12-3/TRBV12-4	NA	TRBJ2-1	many	TGTGCCAGCAGTTTAGAAGTTTACGTGCAGTTCTTC	CASSLEVYVQFF
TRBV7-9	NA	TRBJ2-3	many	TGTGCCAGCAGCTCATCCCTGGACCGCACAGATACGCAGTATTTT	CASSSSLDRTDTQYF
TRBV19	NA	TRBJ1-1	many	TGTGCCAGTACCAGGGGCATGAACACTGAAGCTTTCTTT	CASTRGMNTEAFF
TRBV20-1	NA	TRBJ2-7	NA	TGCAGTGCTTTAGAACAGGGCTACGAGCAGTACTTC	CSALEQGYEQYF
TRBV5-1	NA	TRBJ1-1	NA	TGCGCCAGCAGCTTTGCATTCGGTGAAACTGAAGCTTTCTTT	CASSFAFGETEAFF
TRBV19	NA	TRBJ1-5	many	TGTGCCAGTAGTATAAGGTTCGAACGGAGTCAGCCCCAGCATTTT	CASSIRFERSQPQHF
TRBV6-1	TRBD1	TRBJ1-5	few	TGTGCCAGCAGACTCGGGACAGGGAATCAGCCCCAGCATTTT	CASRLGTGNQPQHF
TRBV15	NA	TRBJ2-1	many	TGTGCCACCGCCTTGGGGGACTACAATGAGCAGTTCTTC	CATALGDYNEQFF
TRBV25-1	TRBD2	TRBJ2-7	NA	TGTGCCAGCAGTGAATATACGAGCGGGGGGTTCTACGAGCAGTACTTC	CASSEYTSGGFYEQYF
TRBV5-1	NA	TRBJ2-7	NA	TGCGCCAGCAGCGGACCGCCAGGGGTCTCCTACGAGCAGTACTTC	CASSGPPGVSYEQYF